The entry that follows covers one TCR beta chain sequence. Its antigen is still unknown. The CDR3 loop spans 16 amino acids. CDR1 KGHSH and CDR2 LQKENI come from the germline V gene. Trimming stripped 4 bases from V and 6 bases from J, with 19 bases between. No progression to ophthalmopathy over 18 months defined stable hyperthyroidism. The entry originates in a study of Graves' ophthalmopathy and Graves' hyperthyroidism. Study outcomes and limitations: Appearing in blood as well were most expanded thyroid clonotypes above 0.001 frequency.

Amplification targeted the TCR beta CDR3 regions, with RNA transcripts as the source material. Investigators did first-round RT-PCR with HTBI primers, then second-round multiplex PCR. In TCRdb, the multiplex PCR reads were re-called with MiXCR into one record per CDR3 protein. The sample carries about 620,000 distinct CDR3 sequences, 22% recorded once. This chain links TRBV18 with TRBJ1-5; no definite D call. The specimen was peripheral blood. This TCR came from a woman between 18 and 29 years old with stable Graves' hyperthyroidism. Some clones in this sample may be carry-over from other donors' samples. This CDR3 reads CASSRPIRTPSQPQHF. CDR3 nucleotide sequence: TGTGCCAGCTCACGACCCATAAGGACCCCAAGTCAGCCCCAGCATTTT. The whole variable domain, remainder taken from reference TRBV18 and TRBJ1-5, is NAGVMQNPRHLVRRRGQEARLRCSPMKGHSHVYWYRQLPEEGLKFMVYLQKENIIDESGMPKERFSAEFPKEGPSILRIQQVVRGDSAAYFCASSRPIRTPSQPQHFGDGTRLSIL.